These T cell receptor beta chains were read from a single sample in a study of T cell repertoires in cytomegalovirus infection. TCRdb reprocessed the reads with MiXCR, giving one entry per CDR3 protein. The sample includes 400,000 to 550,000 distinct CDR3 sequences, around 10% of them seen just once. The specimen was PBMCs. These receptors originate from a human donor in good health (CMV status not recorded). Some clones in this sample may be carry-over from other donors' samples. CDR3s include the opening cysteine and the closing phenylalanine or tryptophan. A D gene is named only where the DNA matches it firmly. For some rows the clone size is stated as once, few or many, or as a class when expanded; others skip it.

TRBV5-1,TRBJ2-5,.,.,12,TGCGCCAGCGGCCAAACGGGAGAGACCCAGTACTTC,CASGQTGETQYF
TRBV6-2/TRBV6-3,TRBJ2-1,TRBD2,.,15,TGTGCCAGCAGTTCGTCCCGGACTAGTGGCAATGAGCAGTTCTTC,CASSSSRTSGNEQFF
TRBV20-1,TRBJ2-1,.,few,16,TGCAGTGCTAGAGTGGGCGAACCGGAGTTTTCCAATGAGCAGTTCTTC,CSARVGEPEFSNEQFF
TRBV20-1,TRBJ2-3,TRBD2,.,15,TGCAGTACTCAGACTAGCGGGGATATCACAGATACGCAGTATTTT,CSTQTSGDITDTQYF
TRBV6-2/TRBV6-3,TRBJ1-6,TRBD1,many,20,TGTGCCAGCAGTTACAACTCAGGGGGCGCGAGGTTACCGGATAATTCACCCCTCCACTTT,CASSYNSGGARLPDNSPLHF
TRBV12-3/TRBV12-4,TRBJ2-2,.,many,14,TGTGCCAGCAGTCTAACCTCGGGACCCGGAGAGCTGTTTTTT,CASSLTSGPGELFF
TRBV28,TRBJ2-7,.,many,13,TGTGCCAGCAGCCCTTATGGCCCTTACGAGCAGTACTTC,CASSPYGPYEQYF
TRBV11-2,TRBJ2-5,.,many,16,TGTGCCAGCAGCCCGAGCCTTGGGCAGATTCAAGAGACCCAGTACTTC,CASSPSLGQIQETQYF
TRBV5-6,TRBJ1-3,.,.,17,TGTGCCAGCAGCTCATATTACGGGGGGAACTCTGGAAACACCATATATTTT,CASSSYYGGNSGNTIYF
TRBV18,TRBJ2-4,.,.,16,TGTGCCAGCTCACCACCGGAACAGGTAGCCAAAAACATTCAGTACTTC,CASSPPEQVAKNIQYF
TRBV6-2/TRBV6-3,TRBJ2-2,TRBD1,.,15,TGTGCCACCAAAGTGCCACAGGGGAGTACCGGGGAGCTGTTTTTT,CATKVPQGSTGELFF
TRBV7-8,TRBJ1-3,TRBD1,many,15,TGTGCCAGCAGCGGGGGGACAGGGAGCGGAAACACCATATATTTT,CASSGGTGSGNTIYF
TRBV29-1,TRBJ1-1,TRBD1,.,13,TGCAGCGTTGGGACAGGGGCGGACACTGAAGCTTTCTTT,CSVGTGADTEAFF
TRBV19,TRBJ1-6,.,many,14,TGTGCCAGTAGCCGGGAAAACTATAATTCACCCCTCCACTTT,CASSRENYNSPLHF
TRBV10-3,TRBJ2-2,.,many,14,TGTGCCATCAACCCGGGGGCGAACACCGGGGAGCTGTTTTTT,CAINPGANTGELFF
TRBV28,TRBJ2-5,.,.,15,TGTGCCAGCAGTCCGGTTAGGCGGCTACAAGAGACCCAGTACTTC,CASSPVRRLQETQYF
TRBV28,TRBJ1-1,.,many,14,TGTGCCAGCAGTTTAGGGAGCTCGTACTCTGAAGCTTTCTTT,CASSLGSSYSEAFF
TRBV7-2,TRBJ2-5,.,many,15,TGTGCCAGCAGTTTGGGGGGACCAGGACAAGAGACCCAGTACTTC,CASSLGGPGQETQYF
TRBV12-3/TRBV12-4,TRBJ1-2,.,few,14,TGTGCCAGCACCACAAGGGGGATTGGGGAAGGCTACACCTTC,CASTTRGIGEGYTF
TRBV4-2,TRBJ2-7,.,many,17,TGTGCCAGCAGCCAAGATTACGAGGCCCATAGCTCCTACGAGCAGTACTTC,CASSQDYEAHSSYEQYF
TRBV5-6,TRBJ1-2,TRBD1,many,16,TGTGCCAGCAGCGCCGCGGGACAGCCCGCGAGCTATGGCTACACCTTC,CASSAAGQPASYGYTF
TRBV11-2,TRBJ1-5,.,few,16,TGTGCCAGCAGCTTAGTCTCGCTCGGCGTGGATCAGCCCCAGCATTTT,CASSLVSLGVDQPQHF
TRBV19,TRBJ1-2,TRBD1,many,16,TGTGCCAGTAGTGATGGGACAGCTCGCGCGGCTTATGGCTACACCTTC,CASSDGTARAAYGYTF
TRBV7-9,TRBJ1-2,.,many,15,TGTGCCAGCAGTAGGTCAGGGGCGACGAGGTGGGGCTACACCTTC,CASSRSGATRWGYTF
TRBV27,TRBJ2-4,.,.,11,TGTGCCAGCAGCTTCGGAAGGATTCAGTACTTC,CASSFGRIQYF
TRBV10-2,TRBJ1-3,TRBD1,few,14,TGCGCCAGCAGTGACTCAGGGGGCGGAAACACCATATATTTT,CASSDSGGGNTIYF